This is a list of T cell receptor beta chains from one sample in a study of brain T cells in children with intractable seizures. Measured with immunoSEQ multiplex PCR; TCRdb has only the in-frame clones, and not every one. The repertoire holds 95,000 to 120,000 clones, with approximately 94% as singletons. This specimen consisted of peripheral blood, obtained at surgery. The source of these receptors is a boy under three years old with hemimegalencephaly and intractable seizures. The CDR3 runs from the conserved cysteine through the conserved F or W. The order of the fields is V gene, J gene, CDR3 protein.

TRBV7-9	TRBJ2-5	CASASGGQETQYF
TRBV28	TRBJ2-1	CATGPLSGSFNEQFF
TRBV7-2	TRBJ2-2	CASSLGGTGELFF
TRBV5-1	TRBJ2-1	CASSLWRSYNEQFF
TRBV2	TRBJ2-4	CASNLYGGTKYF
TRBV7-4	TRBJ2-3	CASSTDTTRDRHTDTQYF
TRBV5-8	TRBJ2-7	CASSPGHPYEQYF
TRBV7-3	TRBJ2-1	CASSRFPSPTYNEQFF
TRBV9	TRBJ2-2	CASSVARRGAVF
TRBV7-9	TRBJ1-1	CASSLNTEAFF
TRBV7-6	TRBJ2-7	CASSLETSGLYEQYF
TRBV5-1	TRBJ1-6	CASSLAPGQGNSPLHF
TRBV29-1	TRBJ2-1	CSGQGSSGSLNEQFF
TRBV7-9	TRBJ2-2	CASSLRDTGELFF
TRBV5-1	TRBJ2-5	CASSSGQGKTQYF
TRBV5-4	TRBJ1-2	CASSLPGGPNYGYTF
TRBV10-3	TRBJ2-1	CAISPGLNNEQFF
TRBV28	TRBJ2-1	CASSPETGLAPAPVYNEQFF
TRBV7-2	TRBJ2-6	CASSLDRASGANVLTF
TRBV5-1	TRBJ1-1	CASRMGRGRLDTEAFF
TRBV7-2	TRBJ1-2	CASSLTVEDGYTF
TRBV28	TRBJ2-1	CASSLPGRGNEQFF
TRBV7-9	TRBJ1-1	CASSLDGRINTEAFF
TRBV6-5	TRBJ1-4	CASRPWGGTNEKLFF
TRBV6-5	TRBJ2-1	CASSYRGQTQFF